The present T cell receptor (beta chain) was sequenced within a study of identical twins. MiXCR, applied by TCRdb to the 5' RACE reads, yields one record per CDR3 protein. The sample includes 210,000 or so distinct CDR3 sequences, around 6.9% seen only once; the top ten take 1.9%. Study findings and constraints: Conclusions came from cross-sectional statistical analysis, not from following the same donors. A partial confounding effect on zero-insertion analyses could come from invariant MAIT and iNKT cells. Weaker excess twin sharing was seen among beta out-of-frame sequences.

Germline CDR1 reads DFQATT; CDR2 reads SNEGSKA (reference sequence). V lost 1 base, J lost 5 bases, and 8 bases stayed unmatched. This CDR3 spans 15 amino acids. This clonotype was found a few times. The target antigen is unknown. These data also featured in a second study, about yellow fever vaccine responses in identical twins. From that report: Among the twins, the vaccine T cell response reportedly seemed partly convergent and partly personalized.

Sequencing was done on a sample of memory (CD45RO+) T cells sorted from blood. The clonotype comes from a woman aged 18-30 years in good health. The V and J genes are TRBV20-1 and TRBJ2-5; 9 nucleotides align to TRBD1. This chain's CDR3 is CSARVARTGEETQYF. The DNA for the CDR3 is TGCAGTGCTAGAGTCGCCCGGACAGGGGAGGAGACCCAGTACTTC.